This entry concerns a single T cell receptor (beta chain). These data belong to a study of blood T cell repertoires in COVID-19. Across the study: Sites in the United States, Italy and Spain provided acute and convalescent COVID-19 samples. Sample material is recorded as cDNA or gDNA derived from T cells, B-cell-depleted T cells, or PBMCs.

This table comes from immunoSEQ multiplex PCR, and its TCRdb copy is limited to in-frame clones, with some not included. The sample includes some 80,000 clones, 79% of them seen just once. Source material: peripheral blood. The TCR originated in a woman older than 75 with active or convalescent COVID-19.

CDR3 region: CASSTPGIYSNQPQHF. The CDR3 nucleotides read TGTGCCAGTAGTACACCCGGGATTTATAGCAATCAGCCCCAGCATTTT. The chain has TRBV19 and TRBJ1-5; no reliable D call. This CDR3 is 16 amino acids long. With 4 bases removed from V and 0 bases from J, the gap between germline ends came to 13 bases. The V gene's germline CDR1 is LNHDA and CDR2 SQIVND (reference sequence).